The subject of this entry is one TCR beta chain. Per the authors' pipeline: Amplification of reference gene primers provided the estimated nucleated cell counts. The assay was immunoSEQ multiplex PCR, and TCRdb's table has in-frame clones only and misses some. Clone size and V and J calls were adopted from that table, with D and trimming inferred from the DNA. The table records 68,000 or so clones, roughly 80% of them present only once. The data were taken from a study of blood T cell repertoires in COVID-19. Study context: Collection of acute and convalescent COVID-19 samples took place in the United States, Italy and Spain. Sources were T cells, B-cell-depleted T cells, or PBMCs; the material itself was cDNA or gDNA.

The CDR3 loop spans 14 amino acids. V dropped 2 bases and J dropped 7; count of bases not matched to a gene: 6. From germline, CDR1 is MNHEY and CDR2 SMNVEV (reference sequence). The sequencing input was peripheral blood. The chain has TRBV27 and TRBJ2-7; TRBD2 aligns across 9 bases. The sequence was obtained from a human donor in a cohort sampled during active COVID-19. CDR3 sequence reads: CASSLRLAGFEQYF. The CDR3, as DNA: TGTGCCAGCAGTTTACGGCTAGCGGGGTTTGAGCAGTACTTC.